Detailed here is one TCR beta chain. Just one base apart from a much larger clone, this may be a read error. This sample was included in a study of T cells in Graves' hyperthyroidism and ophthalmopathy. RNA transcripts yielded amplified TCR beta CDR3 regions. The primer set for the first-round RT-PCR of the TCR CDR3 was HTBI. TCRdb processed the multiplex PCR reads anew with MiXCR; each CDR3 protein has one entry. This table holds about 600,000 distinct CDR3 sequences, approximately 15% found once. Any patient presenting with uncontrolled infection, other autoimmune disease, pregnancy or lactation was left out. In making diagnoses, clinical symptoms, serum thyroxine and TRAb, thyroid ultrasound and orbital computed tomography were all used. Under 12 ml fresh peripheral blood yielded the PBMCs. The sample consisted of blood. The receptor was derived from a young woman with Graves' ophthalmopathy.

The CDR3 is CASSGALQGIGTDTQYF. As DNA, the CDR3 is TGTGCCAGCAGTGGAGCGCTACAGGGGATAGGGACAGATACGCAGTATTTT. The chain employs TRBV2 and TRBJ2-3, with 7 bases identical to TRBD1. Germline CDR1 SNHLY, CDR2 FYNNEI. V lost 4 bases to trimming and J lost 3 bases; unmatched junction nucleotides: 13. This CDR3 region has 17 residues.